These T cell receptor gamma chains were read from a single sample in a study of γδ T cells in repeated Plasmodium falciparum infection. TCRdb redid the clone calls on the multiplex PCR reads with CATT. Altogether approximately 30,000 gamma-chain clones are present, more than 1.4% being singletons, with the ten largest covering just under 20%. Sequencing was performed on gamma-delta T cells from blood. The source of these receptors is a pool of human donors (malaria-infected and uninfected, not separated). Both conserved end residues are part of each CDR3. Clone sizes are shown as once, few, many, or a class for an expanded clone.

length | J | size | V | CDR3 | DNA
11 | TRGJ1/TRGJ2 | many | TRGV3 | CATWACYKKLF | TGTGCCACCTGGGCCTGCTATAAGAAACTCTTT
14 | TRGJ1/TRGJ2 | medium-sized | TRGV2 | CATWDGRDYYKKLF | TGTGCCACCTGGGACGGGCGGGATTATTATAAGAAACTCTTT
18 | TRGJP | many | TRGV9 | CALWEGTPQELGKKIKVF | TGTGCCTTGTGGGAGGGCACCCCTCAAGAGTTGGGCAAAAAAATCAAGGTATTT
13 | TRGJ1/TRGJ2 | many | TRGV9 | CALWDYIYYKKLF | TGTGCCTTGTGGGATTACATTTATTATAAGAAACTCTTT
11 | TRGJP1 | medium-sized | TRGV3 | CATWGIWFKIF | TGTGCCACCTGGGGAATTTGGTTCAAGATATTT
13 | TRGJ1/TRGJ2 | many | TRGV2 | CATWDGDYYKKLF | TGTGCCACCTGGGACGGTGATTATTATAAGAAACTCTTT
13 | TRGJ1/TRGJ2 | many | TRGV2 | CATWDGEHYKKLF | TGTGCCACCTGGGACGGGGAGCATTATAAGAAACTCTTT
13 | TRGJ1/TRGJ2 | many | TRGV3 | CATWPPNYYKKLF | TGTGCCACCTGGCCACCGAATTATTATAAGAAACTCTTT
15 | TRGJ1/TRGJ2 | many | TRGV3 | CATWDRPFYYYKKLF | TGTGCCACCTGGGACAGGCCCTTCTATTATTATAAGAAACTCTTT
14 | TRGJ1/TRGJ2 | many | TRGV2 | CATWDALYYYKKLF | TGTGCCACCTGGGACGCGCTATATTATTATAAGAAACTCTTT
12 | TRGJ1/TRGJ2 | many | TRGV4 | CATWDEGYKKLF | TGTGCCACCTGGGATGAAGGTTATAAGAAACTCTTT
13 | TRGJP2 | medium-sized | TRGV3 | CATWDSSDWIKTF | TGTGCCACCTGGGACAGTAGTGATTGGATCAAGACGTTT
10 | TRGJ1/TRGJ2 | many | TRGV4 | CATWAGKKLF | TGTGCCACCTGGGCGGGTAAGAAACTCTTT
13 | TRGJ1/TRGJ2 | many | TRGV5 | CATWETLNVKKLF | TGTGCCACCTGGGAAACCCTAAACGTTAAGAAACTCTTT
13 | TRGJ1/TRGJ2 | medium-sized | TRGV2 | CATWDGPGYKKLF | TGTGCCACCTGGGACGGGCCTGGTTATAAGAAACTCTTT
15 | TRGJP | medium-sized | TRGV9 | CALWVIELGKKIKVF | TGTGCCTTGTGGGTAATAGAGTTGGGCAAAAAAATCAAGGTATTT
14 | TRGJP2 | many | TRGV8 | CATWDRGSDWIKTF | TGTGCCACCTGGGATAGAGGTAGTGATTGGATCAAGACGTTT
13 | TRGJP2 | many | TRGV3 | CATWERLLWIKTF | TGTGCCACCTGGGAACGCCTCCTCTGGATCAAGACGTTT
13 | TRGJP1 | many | TRGV8 | CATWDSPGWFKIF | TGTGCCACCTGGGATAGCCCCGGTTGGTTCAAGATATTT
13 | TRGJ1/TRGJ2 | many | TRGV8 | CATWDKSHYKKLF | TGTGCCACCTGGGATAAGAGTCATTATAAGAAACTCTTT
17 | TRGJP | medium-sized | TRGV9 | CALWEVVQELGKKIKVF | TGTGCCTTGTGGGAGGTGGTTCAAGAGTTGGGCAAAAAAATCAAGGTATTT
13 | TRGJ1/TRGJ2 | many | TRGV2 | CATWDGQNYKKLF | TGTGCCACCTGGGACGGGCAGAATTATAAGAAACTCTTT